Only one count was recorded for the clone carrying this TCR beta chain. Antigen unknown. Documented time point: newly diagnosed, previously untreated cHL patient sample. The study purified CD4+ T cells from thawed PBMCs using magnetic negative selection. Acting as the comparison were PBMCs from newly diagnosed, untreated classical Hodgkin lymphoma. The sample is drawn from a study of PD-1 blockade in classical Hodgkin lymphoma. Sequencing was performed with immunoSEQ multiplex PCR; in TCRdb, only in-frame clones are kept and a portion is missing. The table records about 14,000 clones, 70% to 90% of them present only once. Study observations and caveats: The origin of the repertoire differences remains undefined, with disease activity or prior therapy as possible causes. When set against healthy donors, newly diagnosed patients were reported to show lower baseline TCR diversity.

Germline lookup yields CDR1 SGHDN and CDR2 FVKESK. The length of the CDR3 is 15 residues. With V trimmed by 3 bases and J by 4 bases, 8 bases remained unmatched. The sequence was obtained from a human donor with classical Hodgkin lymphoma. This sequence joins TRBV14 and TRBJ1-2; 7 bases match TRBD1. Sequences were obtained from CD4+ T cells from blood. CDR3 in amino acids: CASSQRNTGAYGYTF. The DNA for the CDR3 is TGTGCCAGCAGCCAGAGGAATACAGGGGCCTATGGCTACACCTTC. Full variable domain (outside the CDR3, taken from reference TRBV14 and TRBJ1-2): EAGVTQFPSHSVIEKGQTVTLRCDPISGHDNLYWYRRVMGKEIKFLLHFVKESKQDESGMPNNRFLAERTGGTYSTLKVQPAELEDSGVYFCASSQRNTGAYGYTFGSGTRLTVV.